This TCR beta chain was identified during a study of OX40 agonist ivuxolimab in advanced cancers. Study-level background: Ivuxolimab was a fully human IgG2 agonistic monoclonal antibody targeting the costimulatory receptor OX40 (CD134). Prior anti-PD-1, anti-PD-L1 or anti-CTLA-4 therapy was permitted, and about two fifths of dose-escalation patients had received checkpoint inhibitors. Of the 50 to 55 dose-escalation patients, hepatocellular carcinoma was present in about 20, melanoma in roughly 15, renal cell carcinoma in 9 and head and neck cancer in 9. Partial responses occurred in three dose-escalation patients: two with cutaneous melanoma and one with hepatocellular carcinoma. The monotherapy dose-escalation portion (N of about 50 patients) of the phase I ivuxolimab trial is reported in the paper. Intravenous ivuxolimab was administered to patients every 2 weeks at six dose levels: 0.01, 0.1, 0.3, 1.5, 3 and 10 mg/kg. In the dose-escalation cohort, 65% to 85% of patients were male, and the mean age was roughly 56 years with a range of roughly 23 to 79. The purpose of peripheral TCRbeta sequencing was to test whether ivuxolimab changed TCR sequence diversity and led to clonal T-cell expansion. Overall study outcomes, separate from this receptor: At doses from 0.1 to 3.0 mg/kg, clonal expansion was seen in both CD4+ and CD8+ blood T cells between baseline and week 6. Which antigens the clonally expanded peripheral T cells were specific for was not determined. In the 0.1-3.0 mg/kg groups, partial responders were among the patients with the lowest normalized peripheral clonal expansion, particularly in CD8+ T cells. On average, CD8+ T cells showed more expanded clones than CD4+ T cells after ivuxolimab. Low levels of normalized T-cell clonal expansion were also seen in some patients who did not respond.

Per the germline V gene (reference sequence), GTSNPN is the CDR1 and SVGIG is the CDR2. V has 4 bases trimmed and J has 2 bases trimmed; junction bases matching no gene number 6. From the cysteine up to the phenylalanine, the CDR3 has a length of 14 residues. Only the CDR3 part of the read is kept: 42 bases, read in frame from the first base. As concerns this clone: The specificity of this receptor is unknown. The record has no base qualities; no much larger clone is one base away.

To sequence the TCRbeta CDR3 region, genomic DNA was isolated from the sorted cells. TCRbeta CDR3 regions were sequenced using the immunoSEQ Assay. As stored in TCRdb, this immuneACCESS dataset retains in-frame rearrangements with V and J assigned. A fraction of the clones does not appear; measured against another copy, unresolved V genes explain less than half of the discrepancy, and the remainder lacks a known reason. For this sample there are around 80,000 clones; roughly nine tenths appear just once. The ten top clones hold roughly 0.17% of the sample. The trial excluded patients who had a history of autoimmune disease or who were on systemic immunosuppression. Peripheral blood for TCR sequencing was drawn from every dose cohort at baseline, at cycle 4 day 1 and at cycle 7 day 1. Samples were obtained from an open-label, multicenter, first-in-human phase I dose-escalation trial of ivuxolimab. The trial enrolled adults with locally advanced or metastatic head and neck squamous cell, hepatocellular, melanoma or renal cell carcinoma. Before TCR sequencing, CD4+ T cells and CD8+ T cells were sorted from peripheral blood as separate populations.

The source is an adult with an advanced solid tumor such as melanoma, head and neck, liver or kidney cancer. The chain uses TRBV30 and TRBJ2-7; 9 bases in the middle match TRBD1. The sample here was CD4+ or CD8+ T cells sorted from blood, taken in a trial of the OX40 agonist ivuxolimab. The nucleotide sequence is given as TGTGCCTGGATAAGACAGGGGGGAACCTACGAGCAGTACTTC. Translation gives CAWIRQGGTYEQYF.